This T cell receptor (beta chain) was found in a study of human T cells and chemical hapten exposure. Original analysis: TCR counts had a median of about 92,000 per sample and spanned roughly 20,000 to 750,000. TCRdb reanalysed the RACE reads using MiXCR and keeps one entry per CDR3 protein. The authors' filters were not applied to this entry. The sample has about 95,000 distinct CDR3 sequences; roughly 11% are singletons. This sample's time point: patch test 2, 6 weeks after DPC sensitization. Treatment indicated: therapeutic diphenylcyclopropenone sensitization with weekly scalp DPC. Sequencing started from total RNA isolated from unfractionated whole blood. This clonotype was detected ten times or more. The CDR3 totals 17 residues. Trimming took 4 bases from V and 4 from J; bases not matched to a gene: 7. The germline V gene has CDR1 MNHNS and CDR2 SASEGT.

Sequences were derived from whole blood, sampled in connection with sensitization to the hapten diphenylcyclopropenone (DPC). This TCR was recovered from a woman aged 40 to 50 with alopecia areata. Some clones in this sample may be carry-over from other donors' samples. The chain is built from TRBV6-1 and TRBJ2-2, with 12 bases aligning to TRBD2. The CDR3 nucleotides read TGTGCCAGCAGTGCCCGGACTAGCGGGGTGAGCACCGGGGAGCTGTTTTTT. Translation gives CASSARTSGVSTGELFF.